The rows below give T cell receptor beta chains drawn from one sample of a study of glioma-infiltrating T cells. MiXCR was run by TCRdb on the multiplex PCR reads, yielding one entry per CDR3 protein. The table includes over 100,000 distinct CDR3 sequences, less than 30% detected once. Sequencing was carried out using glioma tissue, nonneoplastic brain tissue, or PBMCs (not recorded which). Every receptor here comes from a human donor with low-grade glioma or glioblastoma, undergoing nonglioma brain surgery, or in good health (not recorded which). The CDR3 runs from the conserved cysteine through the conserved F or W. D genes are given only for firm matches. Clone size is shown for a subset of rows, as once, few, many or a class of expanded clone.

d_call	v_call	j_call	clone_size	cdr3_nt	cdr3_aa
TRBD2	TRBV6-1	TRBJ2-7	.	TGTGCCAGCAGACCCCTAGCGGGGTCAACTTCCTACGAGCAGTACTTC	CASRPLAGSTSYEQYF
TRBD2	TRBV9	TRBJ2-3	.	TGTGCCAGCAGCGGTGCGGGGGGCCCAGATACGCAGTATTTT	CASSGAGGPDTQYF
TRBD1	TRBV12-3/TRBV12-4	TRBJ2-2	.	TGTGCCAGCAGCACCGGGACAGGGAACACCGGGGAGCTGTTTTTT	CASSTGTGNTGELFF
.	TRBV6-2/TRBV6-3	TRBJ2-3	many	TGTGCCAGCAGTTACCTAAGCCGCCGTAATACAGATACGCAGTATTTT	CASSYLSRRNTDTQYF
.	TRBV14	TRBJ1-2	many	TGTGCCAGCAGCGCCTGGATCCGATATGGCTACACCTTC	CASSAWIRYGYTF
.	TRBV7-2	TRBJ2-4	many	TGTGCCAGCAGCTTAGCGCGGGGAGAAAACATTCAGTACTTC	CASSLARGENIQYF
TRBD1	TRBV29-1	TRBJ1-1	.	TGCAGCGTTGAAGGCGGACAGGGGAACACTGAAGCTTTCTTT	CSVEGGQGNTEAFF
.	TRBV24-1	TRBJ2-3	many	TGTGCCACCAGTCCAGGCACAGATACGCAGTATTTT	CATSPGTDTQYF
TRBD2	TRBV24-1	TRBJ2-3	many	TGTGCCACCAGTGATAACCGCGGGAGCGTCTCAGATACGCAGTATTTT	CATSDNRGSVSDTQYF
TRBD1	TRBV10-3	TRBJ1-1	many	TGTGCCATCAGTGGTAGAGGACAGGGGGCAATCCCAACTGAAGCTTTCTTT	CAISGRGQGAIPTEAFF
.	TRBV28	TRBJ2-7	many	TGTGCCAGCAGTCCCACGCCCCGAAACTACTACGACGAGCAGTACTTC	CASSPTPRNYYDEQYF
.	TRBV27	TRBJ2-7	many	TGTGCCAGCAGTTTATGGTTTACCTCCTACGAGCAGTACTTC	CASSLWFTSYEQYF
.	TRBV4-3	TRBJ2-5	once	TGCGCCAGCAGCCAAGCCGGGGCAGGGGGGGAGACCCAGTACTTC	CASSQAGAGGETQYF
TRBD1	TRBV9	TRBJ1-6	few	TGTGCCAGCAGCTACTTAGACAGGGCCTATAATTCACCCCTCCACTTT	CASSYLDRAYNSPLHF
.	TRBV10-2	TRBJ2-7	.	TGCGCCAGCAGTCGGCGGAGATTAAGGGACGAGCAGTACTTC	CASSRRRLRDEQYF
.	TRBV29-1	TRBJ2-2	.	TGCAGCGCCTTGTACAGGGTGAACACCGGGGAGCTGTTTTTT	CSALYRVNTGELFF
.	TRBV20-1	TRBJ2-7	many	TGCAGTGCTAGCATAACCGGCTACGAGCAGTACTTC	CSASITGYEQYF
TRBD2	TRBV3-1	TRBJ2-1	many	TGTGCCAGCAGGCCCGGGACTAGCTTTAGTGAGCAGTTCTTC	CASRPGTSFSEQFF
TRBD1	TRBV4-1	TRBJ2-3	many	TGCGCCAGCAGCCAGCTCTGGACAGGGCCAGATACGCAGTATTTT	CASSQLWTGPDTQYF
.	TRBV10-2	TRBJ1-5	few	TGCGCCAGCAGAGGAGGATCCAATCAGCCCCAGCATTTT	CASRGGSNQPQHF
.	TRBV5-6	TRBJ1-6	few	TGTGCCAGCAGCTTGGGTAGTTGGGACACTTCCTGGGGATCACCCCTCCACTTT	CASSLGSWDTSWGSPLHF
.	TRBV28	TRBJ1-6	many	TGTGCCAGCAGTTCCGCTTTACCCCTCCACTTT	CASSSALPLHF
TRBD1	TRBV29-1	TRBJ2-1	many	TGCAGCGTTGAAGACGGACAGGCGGCCTACAATGAGCAGTTCTTC	CSVEDGQAAYNEQFF
TRBD2	TRBV6-1	TRBJ2-1	many	TGTGCCAGCCGGACTAGCGGTAATGAGCAGTTCTTC	CASRTSGNEQFF
.	TRBV30	TRBJ1-1	few	TGTGCCTGGAGCCCCGAAGGACACTCTGATGAAGCTTTCTTT	CAWSPEGHSDEAFF
.	TRBV11-3	TRBJ2-5	many	TGTGCCAACCCCATCACAGAACTGCATGAGACCCAGTACTTC	CANPITELHETQYF
TRBD1	TRBV27	TRBJ2-7	many	TGTGCCAGCAGTGACGTAGGGACAGGGGCCCCCTACGAGCAGTACTTC	CASSDVGTGAPYEQYF
TRBD1	TRBV6-1	TRBJ2-1	many	TGTGCCAGCAGCCTGACAGGGCGGAATGAGCAGTTCTTC	CASSLTGRNEQFF
.	TRBV3-1	TRBJ1-4	few	TGTGCCAGCAGCCAAGATACCCGGGGCACGCTGTTTTTT	CASSQDTRGTLFF
.	TRBV5-1	TRBJ1-1	many	TGCGCCAGCAGCCCCCACAGGGTAATGAACACTGAAGCTTTCTTT	CASSPHRVMNTEAFF
.	TRBV20-1	TRBJ1-5	many	TGCAGTGCTAGACCGAGGGATATCAATCAGCCCCAGCATTTT	CSARPRDINQPQHF
.	TRBV20-1	TRBJ1-1	.	TGCAGCTCTCGGGGGGGCCGAACTGAAGCTTTCTTT	CSSRGGRTEAFF
TRBD1	TRBV27	TRBJ1-2	many	TGTGCCAGCAGTTTATCCAGGGGGGACTATGGCTACACCTTC	CASSLSRGDYGYTF
TRBD1	TRBV10-3	TRBJ1-5	many	TGTGCCACCCTTCGGACAGGGGACAATCAGCCCCAGCATTTT	CATLRTGDNQPQHF
TRBD2	TRBV20-1	TRBJ2-3	many	TGCAGTGCTAAGGGACTAGCGGGGGGCCTCACAGGTACGCAGTATTTT	CSAKGLAGGLTGTQYF
.	TRBV3-1	TRBJ2-2	.	TGTGCCAGCAGAGCCGGGACCGGGGAGCTGTTTTTT	CASRAGTGELFF
TRBD1	TRBV27	TRBJ2-1	once	TGTGCCAGCAGTCACACGGGACAGAGACAATACAATGAGCAGTTCTTC	CASSHTGQRQYNEQFF
TRBD2	TRBV19	TRBJ2-7	many	TGTGCCAGTAGTAAAAGGACTAGCGGGAGTCAGGAGCAGTACTTC	CASSKRTSGSQEQYF
TRBD2	TRBV7-9	TRBJ2-7	many	TGTGCCAGCAGCTTAGGGGGACTAGCGGGGCGGGAGCAGTACTTC	CASSLGGLAGREQYF
.	TRBV6-2/TRBV6-3	TRBJ1-1	medium-sized	TGTGCCAGCAGTAGAGGGAACACTGAAGCTTTCTTT	CASSRGNTEAFF
.	TRBV20-1	TRBJ1-1	many	TGCAGTGCTAGAGATGTTACAACAGCCGGGAACACTGAAGCTTTCTTT	CSARDVTTAGNTEAFF